The rows below give T cell receptor beta chains drawn from one sample of a study of control samples from healthy donors and cancer patients. The protocol was immunoSEQ multiplex PCR, while the TCRdb copy is restricted to in-frame clones and leaves out a portion. This table holds some 79,000 clones, less than 90% found once. Sequenced material: blood. These TCRs come from a woman between 50 and 59 years old in good health. Both conserved end residues are part of each CDR3. Fields, in order: D gene, J gene, V gene, clone size, CDR3 protein, CDR3 DNA. D genes are given only for firm matches. Size is omitted from some rows. Given values are once, few, many or a class for expanded clones.

d_call: -
j_call: TRBJ2-3
v_call: TRBV7-3
clone_size: few
cdr3_aa: CASSQNAGSTDTQYF
cdr3_nt: TGTGCCAGCAGCCAAAATGCCGGGAGCACAGATACGCAGTATTTT

d_call: TRBD2
j_call: TRBJ2-1
v_call: TRBV25-1
clone_size: -
cdr3_aa: CASSEMSRGGNEQFF
cdr3_nt: TGTGCCAGCAGTGAAATGTCCCGCGGGGGGAATGAGCAGTTCTTC

d_call: -
j_call: TRBJ2-3
v_call: TRBV7-9
clone_size: -
cdr3_aa: CASSSRALTDTQYF
cdr3_nt: TGTGCCAGCAGCTCCCGGGCCTTGACAGATACGCAGTATTTT

d_call: TRBD1
j_call: TRBJ1-5
v_call: TRBV19
clone_size: -
cdr3_aa: CASSIESGQTNQPQHF
cdr3_nt: TGTGCCAGTAGTATCGAGTCGGGACAGACAAATCAGCCCCAGCATTTT

d_call: TRBD1
j_call: TRBJ1-1
v_call: TRBV27
clone_size: -
cdr3_aa: CASSSPQGGSGTEAFF
cdr3_nt: TGTGCCAGCAGTTCGCCCCAGGGGGGCTCGGGGACTGAAGCTTTCTTT

d_call: -
j_call: TRBJ2-7
v_call: TRBV20-1
clone_size: -
cdr3_aa: CSATPRREQYF
cdr3_nt: TGCAGTGCTACCCCGAGACGGGAGCAGTACTTC

d_call: TRBD2
j_call: TRBJ2-7
v_call: TRBV9
clone_size: -
cdr3_aa: CASSVGVAGVYEQYF
cdr3_nt: TGTGCCAGCAGCGTAGGGGTAGCGGGAGTCTACGAGCAGTACTTC

d_call: TRBD2
j_call: TRBJ2-3
v_call: TRBV5-1
clone_size: -
cdr3_aa: CASSLETSGLGDTQYF
cdr3_nt: TGCGCCAGCAGCTTGGAAACTAGCGGATTGGGAGATACGCAGTATTTT

d_call: TRBD2
j_call: TRBJ2-1
v_call: TRBV4-1
clone_size: -
cdr3_aa: CASSQGGLADSYNEQFF
cdr3_nt: TGCGCCAGCAGCCAAGGGGGTCTAGCGGACTCCTACAATGAGCAGTTCTTC

d_call: -
j_call: TRBJ1-2
v_call: TRBV28
clone_size: -
cdr3_aa: CASSFTGSYGYTF
cdr3_nt: TGTGCCAGCAGTTTCACGGGCAGCTATGGCTACACCTTC

d_call: TRBD1
j_call: TRBJ2-5
v_call: TRBV7-6
clone_size: -
cdr3_aa: CASSLGAGGPGETQYF
cdr3_nt: TGTGCCAGCAGCTTAGGGGCAGGGGGACCGGGGGAGACCCAGTACTTC

d_call: -
j_call: TRBJ1-3
v_call: TRBV3-1/TRBV3-2
clone_size: once
cdr3_aa: CASSQDSSPSGNTIYF
cdr3_nt: TGTGCCAGCAGCCAAGATAGTAGCCCCTCTGGAAACACCATATATTTT

d_call: -
j_call: TRBJ2-1
v_call: TRBV23-1
clone_size: -
cdr3_aa: CASSQEPLKSHRAEGSYNEQFF
cdr3_nt: TGCGCCAGCAGTCAAGAGCCCCTAAAGTCTCATCGGGCGGAAGGCTCCTACAATGAGCAGTTCTTC

d_call: TRBD2
j_call: TRBJ2-3
v_call: TRBV27
clone_size: -
cdr3_aa: CASSSFSGASTDTQYF
cdr3_nt: TGTGCCAGCAGTTCCTTTAGCGGGGCTAGCACAGATACGCAGTATTTT

d_call: TRBD1
j_call: TRBJ1-5
v_call: TRBV4-1
clone_size: -
cdr3_aa: CASSPDRGNQPQHF
cdr3_nt: TGCGCCAGCAGTCCTGACAGGGGCAATCAGCCCCAGCATTTT

d_call: -
j_call: TRBJ1-2
v_call: TRBV20-1
clone_size: -
cdr3_aa: CSASFLANNNYGYTF
cdr3_nt: TGCAGTGCTAGTTTTCTAGCAAATAATAACTATGGCTACACCTTC

d_call: -
j_call: TRBJ1-5
v_call: TRBV19
clone_size: -
cdr3_aa: CASSMPRRGNQPQHF
cdr3_nt: TGTGCCAGTAGTATGCCCAGACGGGGGAATCAGCCCCAGCATTTT

d_call: -
j_call: TRBJ1-3
v_call: TRBV5-6
clone_size: -
cdr3_aa: CASSFREPGNTIYF
cdr3_nt: TGTGCCAGCAGCTTCCGGGAGCCTGGAAACACCATATATTTT

d_call: -
j_call: TRBJ1-2
v_call: TRBV7-2
clone_size: few
cdr3_aa: CASSLGGRLANYGYTF
cdr3_nt: TGTGCCAGCAGCTTAGGAGGGCGGCTCGCTAACTATGGCTACACCTTC

d_call: -
j_call: TRBJ1-5
v_call: TRBV6-1
clone_size: -
cdr3_aa: CASSELGAQPQHF
cdr3_nt: TGTGCCAGCAGTGAACTAGGGGCTCAGCCCCAGCATTTT

d_call: TRBD2
j_call: TRBJ2-1
v_call: TRBV4-1
clone_size: -
cdr3_aa: CASSYRGGANNEQFF
cdr3_nt: TGCGCCAGCAGCTATCGGGGGGGGGCGAATAATGAGCAGTTCTTC

d_call: TRBD2
j_call: TRBJ2-7
v_call: TRBV9
clone_size: -
cdr3_aa: CAGETSRFYEQYF
cdr3_nt: TGTGCCGGGGAGACTAGCAGATTCTACGAGCAGTACTTC